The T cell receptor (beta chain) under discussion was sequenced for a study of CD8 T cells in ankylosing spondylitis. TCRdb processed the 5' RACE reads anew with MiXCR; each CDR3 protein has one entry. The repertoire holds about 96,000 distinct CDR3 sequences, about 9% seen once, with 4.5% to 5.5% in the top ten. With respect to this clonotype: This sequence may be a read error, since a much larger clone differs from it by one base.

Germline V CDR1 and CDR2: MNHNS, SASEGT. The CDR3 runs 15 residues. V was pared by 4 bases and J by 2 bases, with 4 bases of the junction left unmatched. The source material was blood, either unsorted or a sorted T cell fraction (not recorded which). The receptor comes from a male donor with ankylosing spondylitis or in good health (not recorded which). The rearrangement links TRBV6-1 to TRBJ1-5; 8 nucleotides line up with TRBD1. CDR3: CASSVRGLGNQPQHF. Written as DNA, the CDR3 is TGTGCCAGCAGTGTCAGGGGGCTGGGCAATCAGCCCCAGCATTTT.